What follows are 27 T cell receptor beta chains derived from one specimen sequenced in a study of sequential checkpoint blockade in melanoma (dated by TCRdb to the late 2010s). The label giving this sample's treatment or condition can be read as: randomized to nivolumab then ipilimumab (arm A) or the reverse (arm B). The method behind the library was the immunoSEQ multiplex PCR assay. Drawn from immuneACCESS, this table holds only the in-frame rearrangements with V and J called that TCRdb kept. Clones are partly lost; checked studies trace under half to an unresolved V gene and leave the rest unexplained. This sample holds some 11,000 clones; about three quarters were observed only once. The top ten clones comprise more than 45% of the sample. Sequenced here: CD8+ T cells sorted from blood (inferred from file names), sampled from a patient given nivolumab and ipilimumab in sequence. The receptors originated from a human donor with melanoma.

The chain joins TRBV11-2 to TRBJ2-7; the D is unclear. The CDR3 loop spans 12 amino acids. The V and J ends lost 8 bases and 0 bases respectively, with 8 bases between them. Germline lookup yields CDR1 SGHAT and CDR2 FQNNGV. The CDR3 reads CASDQLSYEQYF. In nucleotides, the CDR3 is TGTGCCAGCGATCAACTCTCCTACGAGCAGTACTTC.

This clone was observed a single time. This chain joins TRBV4-3 and TRBJ1-5; 10 nucleotides line up with TRBD1. V lost 4 bases, J lost 6 bases, and 6 bases stayed unmatched. Germline CDR1 reads LGHNA; CDR2 reads YSLEER. The CDR3 consists of 15 residues. CDR3: CASSPGTGVAQPQHF. The DNA of the CDR3 is TGCGCCAGCAGCCCGGGGACAGGGGTTGCTCAGCCCCAGCATTTT.

The chain employs TRBV9 and TRBJ2-3; 8 nucleotides line up with TRBD2. Germline loops: CDR1 SGDLS, CDR2 YYNGEE. Trimming cost V 0 bases and J 4 bases; bases outside gene matches: 13. The CDR3 has 18 residues. Here the CDR3 reads CASSVEGGSGMFADTQYF. CDR3 bases: TGTGCCAGCAGCGTAGAGGGTGGTAGCGGGATGTTTGCAGATACGCAGTATTTT.

The chain is built from TRBV2 and TRBJ2-1, with 9 positions matching TRBD2. In germline, CDR1 is SNHLY, CDR2 FYNNEI. The CDR3 runs to 15 residues. The J segment lost 3 bases and the V segment lost 7 bases, leaving 7 bases of the junction unmatched. Here the CDR3 reads CASTGLTSGYNEQFF. The CDR3 DNA sequence: TGTGCCAGCACGGGGTTGACTAGCGGCTACAATGAGCAGTTCTTC.

This rearrangement joins TRBV7-8 to TRBJ2-5; no definite D call. Judging by the DNA end, TRBJ2-7 fits better; the J call may be wrong. Germline-derived CDR1 and CDR2 are SGHVS and FQNEAQ. The CDR3 covers 13 residues. The CDR3 nucleotides read TGTGCCAGCAGCTTGGGCGCTCCCTACGAGCAGTACTTC. It codes for CASSLGAPYEQYF.

This rearrangement joins TRBV19 to TRBJ2-5, with TRBD2 identical over 9 bases. There are 16 residues in the CDR3. The germline V gene encodes CDR1 LNHDA and CDR2 SQIVND (reference sequence). V was pared by 3 bases and J by 5 bases, with 10 bases of the junction left unmatched. The CDR3 sequence is CASSIYPSGRQETQYF. The CDR3 coding sequence is TGTGCCAGTAGTATTTATCCCAGCGGGAGGCAGGAGACCCAGTACTTC.

Written as DNA, the CDR3 is TGTGCCAGCGGCGCTGGGCGTGAGCAGTTCTTC. This sequence encodes CASGAGREQFF. The V and J genes are TRBV4-2 and TRBJ2-1; D gene uncertain. Trimming cost V 8 bases and J 9 bases, with 11 bases left between them. CDR3 length: 11 residues. The germline V gene encodes CDR1 LGHNA and CDR2 YNFKEQ.

The gene calls are TRBV7-9 and TRBJ1-1, with TRBD1 identical over 10 bases. Trimming cost V 3 bases and J 3 bases; bases outside gene matches: 7. Germline V gene lookup returns CDR1 SEHNR and CDR2 FQNEAQ (reference sequence). The CDR3 spans 16 residues. CDR3 loop: CASSLTGGAADTEAFF. As DNA, the CDR3 is TGTGCCAGCAGCTTGACAGGGGGCGCTGCGGACACTGAAGCTTTCTTT.

The sample holds one count of this clone. The V and J genes are TRBV4-3 and TRBJ2-7, with 8 bases that match TRBD2. CDR3 size: 14 residues. Trimming at V came to 5 bases and at J to 2 bases, leaving 5 bases not matched to a gene. Germline assignment: CDR1 LGHNA and CDR2 YSLEER. In DNA form, the CDR3 reads TGCGCCAGCAGCTTAAGCGGGGGAGCCTACGAGCAGTACTTC. Translated, it gives CASSLSGGAYEQYF.

The chain employs TRBV28 and TRBJ2-7; the D gene is possibly TRBD1 (6 bases). Germline loops: CDR1 MDHEN, CDR2 SYDVKM. The CDR3 sequence is 14 residues long. Trimming shortened V by 6 bases and J by 2 bases, and 14 bases separated the two germline ends. The CDR3 DNA is TGTGCCAGCAGCCCCAGGGGAACTCCCTACGAGCAGTACTTC. Translated: CASSPRGTPYEQYF.

The V call is TRBV19, the J call TRBJ2-1; TRBD2 aligns across 12 bases. The germline gives CDR1 LNHDA, CDR2 SQIVND (reference sequence). The V and J ends lost 5 bases and 4 bases, in that order; junction bases with no gene match: 6. The CDR3 length is 16 residues. The CDR3: CASSAGLAGPYNEQFF. The CDR3 coding sequence is TGTGCCAGTAGTGCTGGACTAGCGGGACCGTACAATGAGCAGTTCTTC.

This clone turned up a few times. The chain employs TRBV29-1 and TRBJ2-1; the match to TRBD2 covers 8 bases. Germline CDR1 is SQVTM and CDR2 is ANQGSEA. The CDR3 contains 15 residues. J was trimmed by 0 bases and V by 6 bases; bases with no gene match: 7. Written as DNA, the CDR3 is TGCAGCGTACCGACTAGCGAGAGCTCCTACAATGAGCAGTTCTTC. This gives the protein CSVPTSESSYNEQFF.

The table lists this clone with a count of one. V is TRBV4-1 and J is TRBJ2-7; 7 bases are shared with TRBD1. The CDR3 is 16 amino acids. V was pared by 0 bases and J by 1 base, with 6 bases of the junction left unmatched. Germline lookup yields CDR1 MGHRA and CDR2 YSYEKL. CDR3 DNA: TGCGCCAGCAGCCAAGATAAGGGGGCAGAGTCCTACGAGCAGTACTTC. Translation: CASSQDKGAESYEQYF.

This clone turned up a few times. DNA of the CDR3: TGTGCCTGGAGTTGGGAGGGGATTTTGAACACCGGGGAGCTGTTTTTT. Translated: CAWSWEGILNTGELFF. The rearrangement joins TRBV30 to TRBJ2-2; 7 nucleotides agree with TRBD2. The V gene end was trimmed by 2 bases and the J gene end by 1 base; junction bases not matched to a gene: 7. CDR3 length: 16 residues. Germline V gene sequence: CDR1 GTSNPN, CDR2 SVGIG (reference sequence).

The CDR3 sequence: CASSPLVAGVEQYF. CDR3 DNA sequence: TGTGCCAGCAGTCCTCTGGTAGCGGGGGTCGAGCAGTACTTC. V usage is TRBV6-5 and J usage is TRBJ2-7, with 9 bases matching TRBD2. The CDR3 covers 14 residues. Germline V gene sequence: CDR1 MNHEY, CDR2 SVGAGI. V dropped 5 bases and J dropped 6; count of bases not matched to a gene: 8.

The rearrangement joins TRBV6-1 to TRBJ1-5; D unclear. This CDR3 region has 15 residues. Germline V gene lookup returns CDR1 MNHNS and CDR2 SASEGT. V dropped 2 bases and J dropped 0 bases, with 8 bases sitting between them. Here the CDR3 reads CASSESRNSNQPQHF. CDR3 nucleotide sequence: TGTGCCAGCAGTGAATCCAGGAATAGCAATCAGCCCCAGCATTTT.

V is TRBV11-1 and J is TRBJ2-7; possibly TRBD2 for D (5 bases). This CDR3 contains 18 residues. V shed 4 bases and J shed 4 bases, with 26 bases lying between them. Germline-derived CDR1 and CDR2 are SGHAT and FQDESV (reference sequence). The CDR3 region is CASSSFPGETASIYEQYF. In DNA, the CDR3 is TGTGCCAGCAGCTCGTTCCCCGGGGAAACAGCCTCTATTTACGAGCAGTACTTC.

The chain joins TRBV30 to TRBJ2-5; D remains ambiguous. The germline CDR1 and CDR2 sequences are GTSNPN and SVGIG (reference sequence). This CDR3 is built from 13 residues. V was trimmed by 1 base and J by 2 bases, leaving 8 bases between them. Here the CDR3 DNA reads TGTGCCTGGAGTGGTATTGCGCAAGAGACCCAGTACTTC. This sequence encodes CAWSGIAQETQYF.

This clone occurred once. The chain joins TRBV21-1 to TRBJ2-2; the table's TRBD1 call for D was not verified on the DNA. TRBV21-1 is a known pseudogene. The CDR3 totals 15 residues. The CDR3 is CASSKGTANTGELFF. The CDR3 DNA reads TGTGCCAGCAGCAAAGGGACAGCGAACACCGGGGAGCTGTTTTTT.

The chain recombines TRBV28 with TRBJ2-7; TRBD2 matches 9 bases. V trimming: 3 bases; J trimming: 6 bases; junction bases outside the gene matches: 15. Germline V gene lookup returns CDR1 MDHEN and CDR2 SYDVKM. The CDR3 loop spans 17 amino acids. CDR3 protein: CASSFGSWGLAGFEQYF. For the CDR3, the DNA is TGTGCCAGCAGTTTTGGTTCCTGGGGACTAGCTGGCTTCGAGCAGTACTTC.

This chain joins TRBV2 and TRBJ2-2, with D hard to call. Per germline, CDR1 SNHLY and CDR2 FYNNEI. This CDR3 contains 15 residues. With 3 bases removed from V and 1 base from J, the gap between germline ends came to 9 bases. In DNA, the CDR3 is TGTGCCAGCAGTGACATAACTGGGAACACCGGGGAGCTGTTTTTT. It is translated as CASSDITGNTGELFF.

The chain recombines TRBV7-9 with TRBJ2-7, with D perhaps TRBD2 (6 bases). The germline V gene has CDR1 SEHNR and CDR2 FQNEAQ (reference sequence). The V end lost 5 bases, the J end lost 3 bases, and 23 bases lay between the germline ends. This CDR3 comprises 17 residues. The CDR3 loop is CASSTPGGERNIYEQYF. The CDR3, as DNA: TGTGCCAGCAGCACCCCCGGCGGGGAAAGGAACATCTACGAGCAGTACTTC.

This clone was found once. V and J are TRBV6-4 and TRBJ2-3, with a tentative D call TRBD2 (6 bases). V was trimmed by 3 bases and J by 12 bases, leaving 19 bases between them. CDR3 size: 14 residues. Germline assignment: CDR1 MRHNA and CDR2 SNTAGT. CDR3 coding DNA: TGTGCCAGCAGTGAGGGTCTGGGGGGAGTCCCTCAGTATTTT. This sequence encodes CASSEGLGGVPQYF.

The rearrangement links TRBV9 to TRBJ2-5; perhaps TRBD1 as D (6 bases). Germline-derived CDR1 and CDR2 are SGDLS and YYNGEE. This CDR3 comprises 12 residues. V gave up 4 bases and J gave up 5 bases, with 9 bases separating them. The CDR3 protein is CASSLRGETQYF. CDR3 in DNA: TGTGCCAGCAGCCTAAGGGGGGAGACCCAGTACTTC.

This clone was counted only a few times. The J gene is TRBJ2-1, the V gene TRBV2, with D unclear. The CDR3 consists of 13 residues. V was trimmed by 2 bases and J by 5 bases, leaving 7 bases between them. Germline V gives CDR1 SNHLY, CDR2 FYNNEI. The CDR3 here is CASSEQFDNEQFF. The CDR3 DNA sequence: TGTGCCAGCAGTGAACAGTTCGACAATGAGCAGTTCTTC.

The table lists this clone with a count of one. The V and J genes are TRBV7-9 and TRBJ1-2, with D possibly being TRBD1 (6 bases). Germline V gene data show CDR1 as SEHNR and CDR2 as FQNEAQ (reference sequence). The V end was cut by 3 bases, the J end by 0 bases, with 11 bases between. The CDR3 is made up of 15 amino acids. Here the CDR3 reads CASSFSGAANYGYTF. The CDR3 DNA sequence: TGTGCCAGCAGCTTCTCAGGGGCAGCTAACTATGGCTACACCTTC. Full variable domain (outside the CDR3, taken from reference TRBV7-9 and TRBJ1-2): DTGVSQNPRHKITKRGQNVTFRCDPISEHNRLYWYRQTLGQGPEFLTYFQNEAQLEKSRLLSDRFSAERPKGSFSTLEIQRTEQGDSAMYLCASSFSGAANYGYTFGSGTRLTVV.

This clone was seen a few times. The chain combines TRBV4-2 with TRBJ2-1; D uncertain. The CDR3 loop spans 13 amino acids. Trimming took 5 bases from V and 9 from J, leaving 14 bases between them. Germline V gives CDR1 LGHNA, CDR2 YNFKEQ. In DNA, the CDR3 is TGTGCCAGCAGCTTGGAGCCTCTTCCTGAGCAGTTCTTC. Protein: CASSLEPLPEQFF.